The rows below give T cell receptor beta chains drawn from one sample of a study of CD8+ T cells in alopecia areata. Generated by immunoSEQ multiplex PCR, the TCRdb table keeps only in-frame clones and is missing some. The table records 60,000 to 70,000 clones, around 49% of them present only once. The sample here was CD8+ T cells sorted from blood, taken at week 0. Receptor source: a human donor with alopecia areata. Both conserved end residues are part of each CDR3. The D gene is left open where the match is weak. Expanded clones get a size class; other rows say once, few or many, or leave the size out.

D gene: TRBD2; clone size: few; J gene: TRBJ2-7; V gene: TRBV5-1; CDR3 DNA: TGCGCCAGCAGCGGCTCTGGGCGGGAGGCTTCCTACGAGCAGTACTTC; CDR3 protein: CASSGSGREASYEQYF
D gene: TRBD2; clone size: -; J gene: TRBJ2-1; V gene: TRBV23-1; CDR3 DNA: TGCGCCAGCACAGGCCCTAACGGGAGGAGCTCCTACAATGAGCAGTTCTTC; CDR3 protein: CASTGPNGRSSYNEQFF
D gene: -; clone size: -; J gene: TRBJ2-5; V gene: TRBV27; CDR3 DNA: TGTGCCAGCTGGGTATCGGGGCGGACCCCAGAGACCCAGTACTTC; CDR3 protein: CASWVSGRTPETQYF
D gene: -; clone size: -; J gene: TRBJ1-2; V gene: TRBV28; CDR3 DNA: TGTGCCAGCAGTTTAGCAGGAGGCTATGGCTACACCTTC; CDR3 protein: CASSLAGGYGYTF
D gene: TRBD2; clone size: -; J gene: TRBJ2-1; V gene: TRBV5-4; CDR3 DNA: TGTGCCAGCAGCTCTAGCGGGAGGGCCGGGAATGAGCAGTTCTTC; CDR3 protein: CASSSSGRAGNEQFF
D gene: -; clone size: few; J gene: TRBJ2-6; V gene: TRBV29-1; CDR3 DNA: TGCAGCACCCAGGGCAGTGGGTATCCTGGGGCCAACGTCCTGACTTTC; CDR3 protein: CSTQGSGYPGANVLTF
D gene: TRBD1; clone size: medium-sized; J gene: TRBJ2-1; V gene: TRBV2; CDR3 DNA: TGTGCCTCCTACTCCGAGGGGACAGGGGGTTTAAATGAGCAGTTCTTC; CDR3 protein: CASYSEGTGGLNEQFF
D gene: -; clone size: few; J gene: TRBJ1-5; V gene: TRBV29-1; CDR3 DNA: TGCAGCGTTACGACGGACGGATATTATAGCAATCAGCCCCAGCATTTT; CDR3 protein: CSVTTDGYYSNQPQHF
D gene: TRBD2; clone size: -; J gene: TRBJ2-4; V gene: TRBV7-2; CDR3 DNA: TGTGCCAGCAGCTTAGAATGGAGCGGGAGGTCGAGCAAAAACATTCAGTACTTC; CDR3 protein: CASSLEWSGRSSKNIQYF
D gene: TRBD1; clone size: few; J gene: TRBJ2-6; V gene: TRBV19; CDR3 DNA: TGTGCCACCGTACCCAGGGGGACTGGGGCCAACGTCCTGACTTTC; CDR3 protein: CATVPRGTGANVLTF
D gene: -; clone size: -; J gene: TRBJ1-1; V gene: TRBV27; CDR3 DNA: TGTGCCAGCAGTTTCCATTTGAACACTGAAGCTTTCTTT; CDR3 protein: CASSFHLNTEAFF
D gene: -; clone size: -; J gene: TRBJ2-5; V gene: TRBV6-6; CDR3 DNA: TGTGCCAGCAGTTACGATAGTTTCGGGGTAGAGACCCAGTACTTC; CDR3 protein: CASSYDSFGVETQYF
D gene: -; clone size: -; J gene: TRBJ2-7; V gene: TRBV27; CDR3 DNA: TGTGCCAGCAGTTTAGCCTTGGGGACCATCGGCGAGCAGTACTTC; CDR3 protein: CASSLALGTIGEQYF
D gene: TRBD2; clone size: -; J gene: TRBJ2-1; V gene: TRBV9; CDR3 DNA: TGTGCCAGCAGCGTGTCTAGCGGGAGGAATGAGCAGTTCTTC; CDR3 protein: CASSVSSGRNEQFF
D gene: -; clone size: -; J gene: TRBJ2-7; V gene: TRBV29-1; CDR3 DNA: TGCAGCGTTTTGCTACGGGTCGACGAGCAGTACTTC; CDR3 protein: CSVLLRVDEQYF
D gene: TRBD1; clone size: -; J gene: TRBJ2-5; V gene: TRBV5-1; CDR3 DNA: TGCGCCAGCAGCTCTGGGCAGGGGGCCGTAGAGACCCAGTACTTC; CDR3 protein: CASSSGQGAVETQYF
D gene: -; clone size: few; J gene: TRBJ1-2; V gene: TRBV29-1; CDR3 DNA: TGCAGCGTGCGGGGGGGAGAGGGACCCCTTGCTGGAAATGGCTACACCTTC; CDR3 protein: CSVRGGEGPLAGNGYTF
D gene: TRBD2; clone size: -; J gene: TRBJ2-1; V gene: TRBV5-5; CDR3 DNA: TGTGCCAGCAGCTCCATACCTTACTCCGTAGGACTAGCCTGGAATGAGCAGTTCTTC; CDR3 protein: CASSSIPYSVGLAWNEQFF
D gene: -; clone size: -; J gene: TRBJ2-5; V gene: TRBV15; CDR3 DNA: TGTGCCACCAGCATTAAAATAGAAGAGACCCAGTACTTC; CDR3 protein: CATSIKIEETQYF
D gene: TRBD1; clone size: many; J gene: TRBJ2-3; V gene: TRBV6-5; CDR3 DNA: TGTGCCAGCAGTTCATTCGGGACAGGGCGCACAGATACGCAGTATTTT; CDR3 protein: CASSSFGTGRTDTQYF